These 4 T cell receptor beta chains came from one sample sequenced in a study of T cells in localized non-small cell lung cancer. Data came from immunoSEQ multiplex PCR; TCRdb stores just in-frame clones and leaves some out. The sample has roughly 20,000 clones, roughly nine tenths seen once. The sequences come from peripheral blood, collected before any cancer treatment. The receptor source for this set is a woman between 35 and 70 years old with stage I lung adenocarcinoma.

This clone was found once. J is TRBJ2-3 and V is TRBV10-1; perhaps TRBD2 as D (6 bases). Germline CDR1 reads WNHNN; CDR2 reads SYGVQD (reference sequence). The CDR3 contains 14 residues. V lost 4 bases and J 3 bases, leaving 11 bases between the germline ends. CDR3: CASSGAGPTDTQYF. The CDR3 DNA reads as TGCGCCAGCAGTGGTGCGGGGCCAACAGATACGCAGTATTTT.

The chain couples TRBV6-6 to TRBJ2-7; D gene unclear. The CDR3 consists of 11 residues. V lost 5 bases and J lost 3, with 5 bases in between. Per the germline V gene, CDR1 is MNHNY and CDR2 is SVGAGI (reference sequence). CDR3 amino acids: CASSNIYEQYF. CDR3 coding DNA: TGTGCCAGCAGTAATATCTACGAGCAGTACTTC.

The chain uses TRBV30 and TRBJ1-6; no reliable D call. CDR1 and CDR2 from the germline V gene are GTSNPN and SVGIG (reference sequence). V was pared by 6 bases and J by 3 bases, with 6 bases between. This CDR3 has 12 residues. CDR3 region: CACRVYNSPLHF. The DNA for the CDR3 is TGTGCCTGTCGGGTCTATAATTCACCCCTCCACTTT.

The V gene is TRBV27, the J gene TRBJ1-1; unclear D gene. The CDR3 runs to 13 residues. V lost 5 bases and J 3 bases, leaving 10 bases between the germline ends. Per the germline V gene, CDR1 is MNHEY and CDR2 is SMNVEV (reference sequence). This CDR3 is CASSMWRYTEAFF. The CDR3 DNA sequence: TGTGCCAGCAGTATGTGGCGATACACTGAAGCTTTCTTT.